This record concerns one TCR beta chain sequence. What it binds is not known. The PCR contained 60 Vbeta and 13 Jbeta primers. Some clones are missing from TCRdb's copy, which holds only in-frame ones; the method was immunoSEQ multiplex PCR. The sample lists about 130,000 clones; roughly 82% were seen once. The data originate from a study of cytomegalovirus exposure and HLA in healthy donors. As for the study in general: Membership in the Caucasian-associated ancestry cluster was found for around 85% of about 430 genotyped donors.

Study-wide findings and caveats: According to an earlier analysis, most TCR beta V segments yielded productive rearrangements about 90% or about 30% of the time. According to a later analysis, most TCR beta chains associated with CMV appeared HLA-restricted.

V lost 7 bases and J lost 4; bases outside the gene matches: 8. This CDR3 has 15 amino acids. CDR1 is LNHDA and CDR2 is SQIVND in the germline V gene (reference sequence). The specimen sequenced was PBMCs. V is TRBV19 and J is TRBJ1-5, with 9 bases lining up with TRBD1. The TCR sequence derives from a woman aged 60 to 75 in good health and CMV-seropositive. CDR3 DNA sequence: TGTGCCAGTAATTTATCCGGACAGGGGAATCAGCCCCAGCATTTT. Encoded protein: CASNLSGQGNQPQHF.